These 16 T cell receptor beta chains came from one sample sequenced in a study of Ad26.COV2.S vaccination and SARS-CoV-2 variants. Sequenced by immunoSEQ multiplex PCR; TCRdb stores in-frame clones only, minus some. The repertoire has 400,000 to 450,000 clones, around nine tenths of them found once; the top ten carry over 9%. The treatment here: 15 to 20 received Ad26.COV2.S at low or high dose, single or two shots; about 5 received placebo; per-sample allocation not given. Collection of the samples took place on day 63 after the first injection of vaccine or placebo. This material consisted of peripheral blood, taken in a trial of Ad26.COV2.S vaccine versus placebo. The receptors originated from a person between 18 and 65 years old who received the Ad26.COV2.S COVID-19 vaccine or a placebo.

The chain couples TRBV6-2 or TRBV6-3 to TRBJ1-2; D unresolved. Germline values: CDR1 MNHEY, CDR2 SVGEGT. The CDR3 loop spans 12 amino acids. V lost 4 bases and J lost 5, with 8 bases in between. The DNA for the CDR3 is TGTGCCAGCAGTTTAGGACTGTATGGCTACACCTTC. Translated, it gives CASSLGLYGYTF.

The CDR3 is CASRSPGKGYEQYF. The CDR3 DNA is TGTGCCAGCAGATCGCCGGGCAAGGGTTACGAGCAGTACTTC. The chain joins TRBV27 to TRBJ2-7; D not resolved. V gave up 6 bases and J gave up 4 bases, with 16 bases separating them. The CDR3 spans 14 residues. CDR1 is MNHEY, CDR2 SMNVEV, per germline (reference sequence).

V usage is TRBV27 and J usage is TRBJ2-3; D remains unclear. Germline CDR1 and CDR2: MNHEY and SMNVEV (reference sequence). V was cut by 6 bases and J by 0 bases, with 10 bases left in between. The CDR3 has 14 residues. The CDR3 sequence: CASRGRPSTDTQYF. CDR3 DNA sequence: TGTGCCAGCAGGGGCAGACCAAGCACAGATACGCAGTATTTT.

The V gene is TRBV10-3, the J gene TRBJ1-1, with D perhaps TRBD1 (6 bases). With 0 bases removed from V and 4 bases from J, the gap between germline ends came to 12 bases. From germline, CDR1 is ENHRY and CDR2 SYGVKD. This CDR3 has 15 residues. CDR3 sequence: CAISESAGAVTEAFF. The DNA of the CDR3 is TGTGCCATCAGTGAGTCGGCAGGGGCGGTCACTGAAGCTTTCTTT.

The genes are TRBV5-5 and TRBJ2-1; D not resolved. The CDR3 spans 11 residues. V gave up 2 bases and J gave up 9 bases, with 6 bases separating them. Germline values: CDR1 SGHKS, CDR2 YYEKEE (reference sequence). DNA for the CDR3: TGTGCCAGCAGCTTTTCCACTGAGCAGTTCTTC. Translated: CASSFSTEQFF. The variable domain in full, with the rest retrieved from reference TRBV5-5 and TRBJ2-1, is DAGVTQSPTHLIKTRGQQVTLRCSPISGHKSVSWYQQVLGQGPQFIFQYYEKEERGRGNFPDRFSARQFPNYSSELNVNALLLGDSALYLCASSFSTEQFFGPGTRLTVL.

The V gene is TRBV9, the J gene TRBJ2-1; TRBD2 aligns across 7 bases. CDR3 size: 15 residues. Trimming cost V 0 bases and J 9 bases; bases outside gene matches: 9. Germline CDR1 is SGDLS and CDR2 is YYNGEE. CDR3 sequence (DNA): TGTGCCAGCAGCGTAGAGGGAGGGAGATGGAGTGAGCAGTTCTTC. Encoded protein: CASSVEGGRWSEQFF.

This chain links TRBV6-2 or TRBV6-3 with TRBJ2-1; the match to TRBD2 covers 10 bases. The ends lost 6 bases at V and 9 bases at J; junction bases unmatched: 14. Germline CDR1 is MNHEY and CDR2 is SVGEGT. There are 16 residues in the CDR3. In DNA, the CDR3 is TGTGCCAGCAGCTCGGGGATGAGCGGGAGGGCCAGTGAGCAGTTCTTC. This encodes CASSSGMSGRASEQFF.

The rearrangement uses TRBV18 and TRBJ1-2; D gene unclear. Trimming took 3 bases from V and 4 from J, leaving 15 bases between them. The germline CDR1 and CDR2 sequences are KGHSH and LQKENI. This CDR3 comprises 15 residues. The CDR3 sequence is CASSPGLDGGYGYTF. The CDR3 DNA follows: TGTGCCAGCTCACCGGGTCTGGACGGAGGCTATGGCTACACCTTC.

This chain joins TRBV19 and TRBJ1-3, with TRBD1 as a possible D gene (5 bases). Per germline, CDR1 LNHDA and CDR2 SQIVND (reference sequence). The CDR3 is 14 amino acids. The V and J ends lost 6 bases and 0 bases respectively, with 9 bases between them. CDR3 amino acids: CASRRRASGNTIYF. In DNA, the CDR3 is TGTGCCAGTAGGCGCAGGGCCTCTGGAAACACCATATATTTT. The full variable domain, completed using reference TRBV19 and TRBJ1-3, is DGGITQSPKYLFRKEGQNVTLSCEQNLNHDAMYWYRQDPGQGLRLIYYSQIVNDFQKGDIAEGYSVSREKKESFPLTVTSAQKNPTAFYLCASRRRASGNTIYFGEGSWLTVV.

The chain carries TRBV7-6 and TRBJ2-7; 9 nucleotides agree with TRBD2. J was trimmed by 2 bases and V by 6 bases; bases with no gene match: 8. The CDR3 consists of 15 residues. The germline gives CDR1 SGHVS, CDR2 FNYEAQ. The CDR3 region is CASSPEREVTYEQYF. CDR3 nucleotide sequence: TGTGCCAGCAGTCCAGAGCGGGAGGTTACCTACGAGCAGTACTTC.

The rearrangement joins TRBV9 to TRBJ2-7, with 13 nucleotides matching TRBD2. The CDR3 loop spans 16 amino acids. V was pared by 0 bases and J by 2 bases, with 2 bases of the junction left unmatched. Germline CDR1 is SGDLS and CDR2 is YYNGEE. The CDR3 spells CASSVGGTSGAYEQYF. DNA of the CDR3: TGTGCCAGCAGCGTAGGGGGGACTAGCGGGGCCTACGAGCAGTACTTC.

CDR3 loop: CASSVGTGHSYEQYF. The CDR3 coding sequence is TGTGCCAGCAGCGTAGGGACAGGGCATTCCTACGAGCAGTACTTC. This rearrangement joins TRBV9 to TRBJ2-7; TRBD1 agrees at 8 bases. The CDR3 has 15 amino acids. The junction had 3 bases not matched to a gene; V was cut back by 0 bases and J by 1 base. Germline lookup yields CDR1 SGDLS and CDR2 YYNGEE. The full variable domain, with the rest looked up from reference TRBV9 and TRBJ2-7, is DSGVTQTPKHLITATGQRVTLRCSPRSGDLSVYWYQQSLDQGLQFLIQYYNGEERAKGNILERFSAQQFPDLHSELNLSSLELGDSALYFCASSVGTGHSYEQYFGPGTRLTVT.

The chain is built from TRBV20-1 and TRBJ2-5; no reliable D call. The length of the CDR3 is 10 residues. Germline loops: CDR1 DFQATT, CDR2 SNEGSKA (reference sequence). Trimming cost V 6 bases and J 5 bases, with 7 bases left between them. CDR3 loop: CSAQGETQYF. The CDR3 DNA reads TGCAGTGCGCAAGGGGAGACCCAGTACTTC.

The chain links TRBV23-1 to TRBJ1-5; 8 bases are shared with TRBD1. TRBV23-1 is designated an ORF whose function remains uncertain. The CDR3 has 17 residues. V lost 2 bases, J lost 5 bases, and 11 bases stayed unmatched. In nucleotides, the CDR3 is TGCGCCAGCAGTCAACGGGGAACGACAGGGGTGGATCAGCCCCAGCATTTT. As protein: CASSQRGTTGVDQPQHF.

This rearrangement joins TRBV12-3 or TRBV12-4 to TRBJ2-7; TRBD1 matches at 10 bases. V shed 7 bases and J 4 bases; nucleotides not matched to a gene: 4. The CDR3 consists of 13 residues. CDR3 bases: TGTGCCAGCAAGACAGGGGGCTTATACGAGCAGTACTTC. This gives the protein CASKTGGLYEQYF.

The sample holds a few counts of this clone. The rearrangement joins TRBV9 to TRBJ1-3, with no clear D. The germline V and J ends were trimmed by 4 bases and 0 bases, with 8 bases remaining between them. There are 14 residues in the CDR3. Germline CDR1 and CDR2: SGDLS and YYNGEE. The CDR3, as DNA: TGTGCCAGCAGCCAGCAGAGCTCTGGAAACACCATATATTTT. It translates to CASSQQSSGNTIYF.